The 8 T cell receptor beta chains presented below share a single source sample, sequenced in a study of identical twins. TCRdb redid the calling of the 5' RACE reads with MiXCR, one entry per CDR3 protein. The sample comprises some 500,000 distinct CDR3 sequences, about 14% of which are singletons, and around 0.48% rests with the top ten. These sequences were also reported in another study, on yellow fever vaccine responses in identical twins.

Specimen: CD4+ T cells sorted from blood. Receptors were obtained from a woman between 18 and 30 years old in good health.

The V and J genes are TRBV20-1 and TRBJ2-3; D possibly corresponds to TRBD1 (6 bases). The V and J ends lost 6 bases and 2 bases respectively, with 30 bases between them. The CDR3 totals 19 residues. Germline V lookup: CDR1 DFQATT, CDR2 SNEGSKA (reference sequence). In DNA form, the CDR3 reads TGCAGTGCCAACCCCCGTTGGACAGCAACTCATCCCAACACAGATACGCAGTATTTT. This translates into CSANPRWTATHPNTDTQYF.

This clonotype appeared a few times. The chain carries TRBV15 and TRBJ2-4; D uncertain. This CDR3 spans 13 amino acids. Looked up from germline, CDR1 is LNHNV and CDR2 is YYDKDF (reference sequence). V lost 5 bases and J 5 bases, leaving 10 bases between the germline ends. CDR3 bases: TGTGCCACCAGCCGGCTAGTGGAAAACATTCAGTACTTC. Translation gives CATSRLVENIQYF.

There are a few counts of this clonotype. The chain joins TRBV7-2 to TRBJ2-2; no firm D call. The CDR3 sequence is 13 residues long. V lost 1 base and J lost 7, with 7 bases in between. Germline-derived CDR1 and CDR2 are SGHTA and FQGNSA. The CDR3 loop is CASSLVFIGELFF. As DNA, the CDR3 is TGTGCCAGCAGCTTAGTTTTTATCGGGGAGCTGTTTTTT. The full variable domain, rest sourced from reference TRBV7-2 and TRBJ2-2, is GAGVSQSPSNKVTEKGKDVELRCDPISGHTALYWYRQSLGQGLEFLIYFQGNSAPDKSGLPSDRFSAERTGGSVSTLTIQRTQQEDSAVYLCASSLVFIGELFFGEGSRLTVL.

The genes are TRBV28 and TRBJ2-1; 13 positions agree with TRBD2. CDR3 length: 15 amino acids. Germline CDR1 is MDHEN and CDR2 is SYDVKM. The V segment lost 6 bases and the J segment 8 bases; nucleotides outside the gene matches: 7. CDR3 nucleotide sequence: TGTGCCAGCAGCAACCCCGGACTAGCGGGAGATGAGCAGTTCTTC. It yields the protein CASSNPGLAGDEQFF. The full variable domain, rest sourced from reference TRBV28 and TRBJ2-1, is DVKVTQSSRYLVKRTGEKVFLECVQDMDHENMFWYRQDPGLGLRLIYFSYDVKMKEKGDIPEGYSVSREKKERFSLILESASTNQTSMYLCASSNPGLAGDEQFFGPGTRLTVL.

This clonotype appeared a few times. This chain links TRBV6-5 with TRBJ2-1; 12 positions agree with TRBD2. V shed 2 bases and J 8 bases; nucleotides not matched to a gene: 13. Per germline, CDR1 MNHEY and CDR2 SVGAGI. This CDR3 has 18 residues. The CDR3 region has the DNA TGTGCCAGCAGTTACCATAGCCTCCGGCTAGCGGGAGGGGATGAGCAGTTCTTC. As protein: CASSYHSLRLAGGDEQFF.

J is TRBJ2-1 and V is TRBV5-1; 8 nucleotides agree with TRBD2. The V and J ends lost 7 bases and 5 bases, in that order; junction bases with no gene match: 8. The CDR3 is 14 residues long. CDR1 is SGHRS, CDR2 YFSETQ, per germline. Here the CDR3 DNA reads TGCGCCAGCGGATCTAGCGGGCCACACAATGAGCAGTTCTTC. This codes for CASGSSGPHNEQFF.

The rearrangement uses TRBV4-3 and TRBJ2-3; no definite D call. The CDR3 covers 14 residues. CDR1 is LGHNA, CDR2 YSLEER, per germline. The V end was cut by 3 bases, the J end by 3 bases, with 10 bases between. In nucleotides, the CDR3 is TGCGCCAGCAGCCATGGTATGCGGACAGATACGCAGTATTTT. It is translated as CASSHGMRTDTQYF.

This clonotype was recorded many times. The chain recombines TRBV5-1 with TRBJ1-1; D is perhaps TRBD1 (6 bases). The CDR3 sequence is 15 residues long. Germline CDR1 SGHRS, CDR2 YFSETQ. Trimming took off 4 bases at V and 2 bases at J, with 15 bases between the two ends. CDR3 protein: CASSPSGQTNTEAFF. The DNA of the CDR3 is TGCGCCAGCAGCCCCAGCGGACAGACAAACACTGAAGCTTTCTTT.